This T cell receptor beta chain was sequenced for a study of T cells in Graves' hyperthyroidism and ophthalmopathy. Study in general: Peripheral blood was collected at initial diagnosis, before any treatment.

This CDR3 is 16 amino acids long. Germline V gives CDR1 SGHAT, CDR2 FQNNGV. J gave up 2 bases and V 5 bases, and 9 bases lay outside the gene matches. Amplification of TCR beta CDR3 regions used RNA as the template. The primer set for the first-round RT-PCR of the TCR CDR3 was HTBI. TCRdb fed the multiplex PCR reads into MiXCR, producing one record per CDR3 protein. The sample gives approximately 380,000 distinct CDR3 sequences, around 15% of which show up once; around 28% is in the top ten. Findings and caveats of the study: Before onset, by a median of approximately 5.9 months, the model predicted ophthalmopathy.

This clonotype was seen only once. Its antigen is currently unknown. The specimen sequenced was blood. The TCR sequence derives from a man in his fifties or sixties with Graves' ophthalmopathy. The chain recombines TRBV11-2 with TRBJ2-5; the match to TRBD2 covers 9 bases. CDR3 coding DNA: TGTGCCAGCAGCACAGGCCCGACTAGCGGACAAGAGACCCAGTACTTC. It is translated as CASSTGPTSGQETQYF. The full variable domain, in which reference TRBV11-2 and TRBJ2-5 provide the parts outside the CDR3, is EAGVAQSPRYKIIEKRQSVAFWCNPISGHATLYWYQQILGQGPKLLIQFQNNGVVDDSQLPKDRFSAERLKGVDSTLKIQPAKLEDSAVYLCASSTGPTSGQETQYFGPGTRLLVL.